The clone carrying this T cell receptor (beta chain) has just a few counts. Per the original methods: Estimation of nucleated cell counts was performed using reference gene primer amplification. Generated by immunoSEQ multiplex PCR, the TCRdb table keeps only in-frame clones and is missing some. The V and J calls and the clone size are those of that table, but D and trimming were determined from the DNA. This table holds 65,000 or so clones, roughly 87% found once. The sample belongs to a study of blood T cell repertoires in COVID-19. Across the study: COVID-19 samples collected from the United States, Italy and Spain covered acute and convalescent phases.

With 1 base clipped from V and 6 bases from J, the junction kept 1 base outside the gene matches. CDR1 and CDR2 (germline): SGHRS, YFSETQ. This CDR3 contains 14 residues. The rearrangement uses TRBV5-1 and TRBJ1-6; 7 bases map to TRBD1. The source is a human donor with acute or convalescent COVID-19. The donor label of this sample is uncertain. Input material: peripheral blood. The CDR3 protein is CASSLQGVNSPLHF. For the CDR3, the DNA is TGCGCCAGCAGCTTGCAGGGGGTTAATTCACCCCTCCACTTT. Variable domain in full (rest from reference TRBV5-1 and TRBJ1-6): KAGVTQTPRYLIKTRGQQVTLSCSPISGHRSVSWYQQTPGQGLQFLFEYFSETQRNKGNFPGRFSGRQFSNSRSEMNVSTLELGDSALYLCASSLQGVNSPLHFGNGTRLTVT.